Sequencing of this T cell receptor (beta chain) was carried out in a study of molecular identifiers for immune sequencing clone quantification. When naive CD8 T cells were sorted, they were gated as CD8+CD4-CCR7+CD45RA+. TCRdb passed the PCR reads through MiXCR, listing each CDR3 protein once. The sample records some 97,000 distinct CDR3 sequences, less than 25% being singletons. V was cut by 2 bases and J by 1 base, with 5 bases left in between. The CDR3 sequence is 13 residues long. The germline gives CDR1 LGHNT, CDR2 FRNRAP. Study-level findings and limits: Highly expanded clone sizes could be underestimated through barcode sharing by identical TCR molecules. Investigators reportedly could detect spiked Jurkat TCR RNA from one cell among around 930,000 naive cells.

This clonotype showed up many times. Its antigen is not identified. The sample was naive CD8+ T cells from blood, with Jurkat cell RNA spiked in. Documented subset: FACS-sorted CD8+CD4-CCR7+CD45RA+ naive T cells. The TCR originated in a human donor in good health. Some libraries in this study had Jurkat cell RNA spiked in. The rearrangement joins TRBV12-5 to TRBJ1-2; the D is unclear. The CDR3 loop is CASGLSVNYGYTF. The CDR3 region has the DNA TGTGCTAGTGGTTTGTCAGTTAACTATGGCTACACCTTC.